This T cell receptor (beta chain) emerged from a study of blood T cell repertoires in COVID-19. Produced via immunoSEQ multiplex PCR; TCRdb's table is partial and in-frame only. The sample holds approximately 90,000 clones, approximately 84% seen once. CDR3 length: 15 residues. Germline trimming cut 4 bases from V and 6 bases from J; bases unmatched to any gene: 11. CDR1 and CDR2 from the germline V gene are SGHTA and FQGNSA. Sequences were obtained from peripheral blood. The clonotype was recovered from a man between 65 and 85 years old with COVID-19, enrolled during active disease. The V gene is TRBV7-2, the J gene TRBJ2-7; 8 nucleotides agree with TRBD2. DNA of the CDR3: TGTGCCAGCAGCTCAAACCGGGCGGGGGGCGGCGAGCAGTACTTC. This encodes CASSSNRAGGGEQYF.